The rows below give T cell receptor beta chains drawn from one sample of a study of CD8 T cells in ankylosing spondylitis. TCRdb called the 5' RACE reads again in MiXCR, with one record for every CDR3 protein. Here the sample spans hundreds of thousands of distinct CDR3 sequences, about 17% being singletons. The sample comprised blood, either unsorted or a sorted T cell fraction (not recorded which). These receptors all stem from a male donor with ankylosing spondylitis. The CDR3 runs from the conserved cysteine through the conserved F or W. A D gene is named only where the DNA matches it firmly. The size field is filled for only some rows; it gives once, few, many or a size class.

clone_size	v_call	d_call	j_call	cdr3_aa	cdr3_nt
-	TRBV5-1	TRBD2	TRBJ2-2	CASSLRLAGGNTGELFF	TGCGCCAGCAGCTTGAGACTAGCGGGGGGGAACACCGGGGAGCTGTTTTTT
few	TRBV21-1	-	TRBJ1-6	CASSKARSPYNSPLHF	TGTGCCAGCAGCAAAGCAAGGAGCCCTTATAATTCACCCCTCCACTTT
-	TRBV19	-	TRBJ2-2	CASSPFLGDTNTGELFF	TGTGCCAGTAGTCCCTTCCTGGGTGACACGAACACCGGGGAGCTGTTTTTT
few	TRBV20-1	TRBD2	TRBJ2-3	CSASREREWGTDTQYF	TGCAGTGCTAGTCGCGAGCGGGAGTGGGGCACAGATACGCAGTATTTT
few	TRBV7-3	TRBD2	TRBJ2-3	CASSLGDYQTDTQYF	TGTGCCAGCAGCTTAGGGGACTACCAAACAGATACGCAGTATTTT
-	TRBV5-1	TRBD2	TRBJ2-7	CASSLVSSGRHSDEQYF	TGCGCCAGCAGCTTGGTCTCTAGCGGGAGACATTCCGACGAGCAGTACTTC
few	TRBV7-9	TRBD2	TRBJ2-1	CASSFGLSGSHEQFF	TGTGCCAGCAGCTTCGGACTAAGCGGGAGTCATGAGCAGTTCTTC
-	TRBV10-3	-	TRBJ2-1	CATSGVYNEQFF	TGTGCCACCTCAGGAGTCTACAATGAGCAGTTCTTC
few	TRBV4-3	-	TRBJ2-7	CASSQDRTYYEQYF	TGCGCCAGCAGCCAAGACCGAACCTACTACGAGCAGTACTTC
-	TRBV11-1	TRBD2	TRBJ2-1	CASSHLAGEDWEQFF	TGTGCCAGCAGCCATCTAGCGGGAGAAGATTGGGAGCAGTTCTTC
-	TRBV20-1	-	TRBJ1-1	CSVGGAEAFF	TGCAGTGTCGGGGGCGCTGAAGCTTTCTTT
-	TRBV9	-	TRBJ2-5	CASSVWSGETQYF	TGTGCCAGCAGCGTTTGGAGTGGGGAGACCCAGTACTTC
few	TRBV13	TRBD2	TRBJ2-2	CASSARLAGAGGELFF	TGTGCCAGCAGCGCAAGACTAGCGGGAGCGGGCGGGGAGCTGTTTTTT
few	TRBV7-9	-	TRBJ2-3	CASSLVIDTQYF	TGTGCCAGCAGCTTAGTGATAGATACGCAGTATTTT
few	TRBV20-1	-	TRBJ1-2	CSARDSRGSYGYTF	TGCAGTGCTAGAGATTCCCGGGGCAGCTATGGCTACACCTTC
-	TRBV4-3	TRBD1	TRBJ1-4	CASSYGQDQTNEKLFF	TGCGCCAGCAGCTACGGACAGGATCAAACTAATGAAAAACTGTTTTTT
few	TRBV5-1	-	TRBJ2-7	CASSLGHQGGSYEQYF	TGCGCCAGCAGCTTGGGACACCAGGGGGGATCCTACGAGCAGTACTTC
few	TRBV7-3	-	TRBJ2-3	CASSLYPPDTQYF	TGTGCCAGCAGCTTATACCCACCAGATACGCAGTATTTT
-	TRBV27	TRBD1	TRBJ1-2	CASSPGQGDYGYTF	TGTGCCAGCAGTCCCGGACAGGGGGACTATGGCTACACCTTC
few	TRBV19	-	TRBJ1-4	CASNAGTDEKLFF	TGTGCCAGTAACGCCGGGACGGATGAAAAACTGTTTTTT
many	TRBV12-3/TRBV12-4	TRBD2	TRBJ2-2	CASSLVAGELFF	TGTGCCAGCAGTTTGGTGGCGGGGGAACTGTTTTTT
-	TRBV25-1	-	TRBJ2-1	CASSELGYGVADEQFF	TGTGCCAGCAGTGAATTAGGCTACGGGGTAGCGGATGAGCAGTTCTTC
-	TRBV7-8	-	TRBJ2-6	CASSTGTGANVLTF	TGTGCCAGCAGCACAGGGACTGGGGCCAACGTCCTGACTTTC
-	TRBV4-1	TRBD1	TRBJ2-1	CASSPGTGLNEQFF	TGCGCCAGCAGCCCCGGGACAGGTCTAAATGAGCAGTTCTTC
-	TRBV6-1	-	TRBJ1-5	CAIQDPRQPQHF	TGTGCCATCCAAGACCCCCGACAGCCCCAGCATTTT
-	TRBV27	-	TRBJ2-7	CASSLGRVYEQYF	TGTGCCAGCAGTTTAGGGCGCGTCTACGAGCAGTACTTC
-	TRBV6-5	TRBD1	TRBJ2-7	CASISLGQVSYEQYF	TGTGCCAGCATTAGCCTGGGACAGGTCAGCTACGAGCAGTACTTC
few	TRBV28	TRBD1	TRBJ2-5	CASSPGTVQETQYF	TGTGCCAGCAGTCCCGGGACAGTCCAAGAGACCCAGTACTTC
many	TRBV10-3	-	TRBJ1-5	CAISESEPSNQPQHF	TGTGCCATCAGTGAGTCTGAACCTAGCAATCAGCCCCAGCATTTT